This T cell receptor beta chain appears in the sequencing data of a study of OX40 agonist ivuxolimab in advanced cancers. Clones were read by immunoSEQ multiplex PCR, and TCRdb kept only the in-frame ones, dropping some. In the table there are tens of thousands of clones, approximately 85% of which are singletons. The CDR3 runs 14 residues. Trimming took off 3 bases at V and 5 bases at J, with 14 bases between the two ends. Germline V lookup: CDR1 SGDLS, CDR2 YYNGEE. The source of this sequence is an adult with an advanced solid tumor such as melanoma, head and neck, liver or kidney cancer. This specimen was CD4+ or CD8+ T cells sorted from blood, taken in a trial of the OX40 agonist ivuxolimab. V and J are TRBV9 and TRBJ2-5, with a tentative D call TRBD2 (5 bases). As DNA, the CDR3 is TGTGCCAGCAGCGGAAGCGGTTCAACGGAGACCCAGTACTTC. Its protein product is CASSGSGSTETQYF.